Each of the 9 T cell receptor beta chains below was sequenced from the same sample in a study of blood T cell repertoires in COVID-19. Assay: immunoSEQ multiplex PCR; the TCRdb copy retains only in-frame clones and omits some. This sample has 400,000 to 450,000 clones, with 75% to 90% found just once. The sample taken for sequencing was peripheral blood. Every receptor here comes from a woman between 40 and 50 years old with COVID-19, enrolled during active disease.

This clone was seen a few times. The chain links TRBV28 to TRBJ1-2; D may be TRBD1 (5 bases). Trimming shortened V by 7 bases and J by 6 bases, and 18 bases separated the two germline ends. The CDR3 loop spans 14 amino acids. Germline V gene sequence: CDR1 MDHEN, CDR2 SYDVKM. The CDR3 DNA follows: TGTGCCAGCAATGTCTGGGGGGGACTTGATGGCTACACCTTC. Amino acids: CASNVWGGLDGYTF.

The CDR3 region has the DNA TGTGCCAGCAGTCCCTCCGGGACAGGGAAGGGGTGGTATGGCTACACCTTC. This codes for CASSPSGTGKGWYGYTF. J is TRBJ1-2 and V is TRBV28; 9 bases fit TRBD1. This CDR3 comprises 17 residues. V lost 5 bases to trimming and J lost 5 bases; unmatched junction nucleotides: 15. CDR1 and CDR2 from the germline V gene are MDHEN and SYDVKM.

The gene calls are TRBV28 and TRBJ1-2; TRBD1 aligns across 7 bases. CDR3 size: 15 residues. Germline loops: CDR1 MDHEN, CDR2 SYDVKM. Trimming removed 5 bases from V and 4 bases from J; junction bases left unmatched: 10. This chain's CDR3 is CASSINRQGGYGYTF. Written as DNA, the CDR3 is TGTGCCAGCAGTATAAACAGACAGGGCGGCTATGGCTACACCTTC.

The DNA of the CDR3 is TGTGCCAGCAGCTTATTGAGCAGGGTTGGAAACACCATATATTTT. This codes for CASSLLSRVGNTIYF. The chain recombines TRBV7-2 with TRBJ1-3; tentatively, D is TRBD1 (5 bases). The CDR3 runs 15 residues. Germline loops: CDR1 SGHTA, CDR2 FQGNSA. Between the trimmed V and J ends, which lost 2 bases and 3 bases, there was a span of 11 bases.

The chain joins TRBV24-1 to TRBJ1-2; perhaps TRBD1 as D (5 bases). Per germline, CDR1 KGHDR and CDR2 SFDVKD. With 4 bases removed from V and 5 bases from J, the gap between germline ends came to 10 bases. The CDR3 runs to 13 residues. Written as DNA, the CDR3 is TGTGCCACCAGTGAAGGCAGGGAATATGGCTACACCTTC. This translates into CATSEGREYGYTF.

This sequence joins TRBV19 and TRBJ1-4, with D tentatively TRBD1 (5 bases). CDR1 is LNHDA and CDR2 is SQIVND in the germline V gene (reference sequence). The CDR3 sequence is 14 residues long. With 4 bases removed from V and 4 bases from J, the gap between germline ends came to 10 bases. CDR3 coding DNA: TGTGCCAGTAGTACGGCAGGGAATAATGAAAAACTGTTTTTT. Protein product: CASSTAGNNEKLFF. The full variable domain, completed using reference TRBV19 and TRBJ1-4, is DGGITQSPKYLFRKEGQNVTLSCEQNLNHDAMYWYRQDPGQGLRLIYYSQIVNDFQKGDIAEGYSVSREKKESFPLTVTSAQKNPTAFYLCASSTAGNNEKLFFGSGTQLSVL.

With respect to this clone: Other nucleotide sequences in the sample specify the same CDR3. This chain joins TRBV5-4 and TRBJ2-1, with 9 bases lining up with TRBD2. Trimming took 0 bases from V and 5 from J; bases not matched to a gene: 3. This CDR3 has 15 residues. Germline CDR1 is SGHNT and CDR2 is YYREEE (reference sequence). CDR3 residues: CASSLGLAANNEQFF. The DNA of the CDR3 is TGTGCCAGCAGCTTGGGACTAGCGGCCAACAATGAGCAGTTCTTC.

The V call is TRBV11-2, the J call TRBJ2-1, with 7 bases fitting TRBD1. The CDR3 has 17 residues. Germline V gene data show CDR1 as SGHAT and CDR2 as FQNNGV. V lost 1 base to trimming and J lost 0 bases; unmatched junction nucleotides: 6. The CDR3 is CASSLGQTGSSYNEQFF. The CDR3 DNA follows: TGTGCCAGCAGCTTAGGGCAGACAGGGAGCTCCTACAATGAGCAGTTCTTC.

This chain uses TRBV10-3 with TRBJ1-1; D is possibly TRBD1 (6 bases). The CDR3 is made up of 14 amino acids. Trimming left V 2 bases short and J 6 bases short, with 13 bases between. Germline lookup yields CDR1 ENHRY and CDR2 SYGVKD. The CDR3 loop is CAISEEKGGSEAFF. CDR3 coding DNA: TGTGCCATCAGTGAGGAAAAGGGGGGGTCTGAAGCTTTCTTT.